These 19 T cell receptor beta chains were all obtained from the same sample, sequenced in a study of OX40 agonist ivuxolimab in advanced cancers. The repertoire was sequenced with immunoSEQ multiplex PCR; TCRdb's copy has only in-frame clones and lacks some. The sample has over 95,000 clones, 70% to 85% seen once. The sample in question was CD4+ or CD8+ T cells sorted from blood, obtained in a trial of the OX40 agonist ivuxolimab. The receptors originated from an adult with an advanced solid tumor such as melanoma, head and neck, liver or kidney cancer.

The V and J genes are TRBV27 and TRBJ2-5, with D possibly TRBD2 on 7 matching bases. There are 17 residues in the CDR3. V gave up 2 bases and J gave up 1 base, with 17 bases separating them. Germline-derived CDR1 and CDR2 are MNHEY and SMNVEV (reference sequence). The CDR3 DNA is TGTGCCAGCAGTTTAAGGGGGGGGGCGGGGTTCCAAGAGACCCAGTACTTC. Translated: CASSLRGGAGFQETQYF.

V and J are TRBV30 and TRBJ2-5, with 7 positions matching TRBD2. The tail of the sequence fits TRBJ2-7 better, so the J call may be wrong. The CDR3 length is 11 residues. Germline lookup yields CDR1 GTSNPN and CDR2 SVGIG (reference sequence). For the CDR3, the DNA is TGTGGGGCGGGAGCGGGCTACGAGCAGTACTTC. It specifies CGAGAGYEQYF.

This rearrangement joins TRBV7-2 to TRBJ1-4; maybe TRBD1 (5 bases). The CDR3 has 14 residues. Trimming removed 4 bases from V and 3 bases from J, with 9 bases in between. In germline, CDR1 is SGHTA, CDR2 FQGNSA. The CDR3 DNA sequence: TGTGCCAGCAGCTCTCGGGGCCCTAATGAAAAACTGTTTTTT. It yields the protein CASSSRGPNEKLFF.

This clone occurred a few times. DNA for the CDR3: TGTGCCAGCAGCCAGGGTAGCGCAGAGACCCAGTACTTC. As protein: CASSQGSAETQYF. V and J are TRBV7-3 and TRBJ2-5; D is perhaps TRBD1 or TRBD2 (5 bases each). CDR3 length: 13 amino acids. V was shortened by 5 bases and J by 4 bases, with 11 bases between the two germline ends. CDR1 and CDR2 from the germline V gene are SGHTA and FQGTGA. The full variable domain, completed using reference TRBV7-3 and TRBJ2-5, is GAGVSQTPSNKVTEKGKYVELRCDPISGHTALYWYRQSLGQGPEFLIYFQGTGAADDSGLPNDRFFAVRPEGSVSTLKIQRTERGDSAVYLCASSQGSAETQYFGPGTRLLVL.

This rearrangement joins TRBV9 to TRBJ2-1; D may match TRBD1 or TRBD2 (5 bases each). This CDR3 contains 12 residues. The V gene lost 0 bases and the J gene lost 9 bases, with 7 bases spanning the gap. Germline loops: CDR1 SGDLS, CDR2 YYNGEE. The CDR3 spells CASSVAGSEQFF. The CDR3 DNA is TGTGCCAGCAGCGTAGCAGGGAGTGAGCAGTTCTTC. The full variable domain, in which reference TRBV9 and TRBJ2-1 provide the parts outside the CDR3, is DSGVTQTPKHLITATGQRVTLRCSPRSGDLSVYWYQQSLDQGLQFLIQYYNGEERAKGNILERFSAQQFPDLHSELNLSSLELGDSALYFCASSVAGSEQFFGPGTRLTVL.

Turning to this clone: Given a much more abundant clone one base away, this may be a read error. CDR3 sequence reads: CASSLGGTGELFF. For the CDR3, the DNA is TGTGCCAGCAGCTTAGGTGGCACCGGGGAGCTGTTTTTT. The V gene is TRBV11-1, the J gene TRBJ2-2; no reliable D call. This CDR3 contains 13 residues. Trimming shortened V by 1 base and J by 4 bases, and 4 bases separated the two germline ends. Germline assignment: CDR1 SGHAT and CDR2 FQDESV (reference sequence).

This chain connects TRBV5-1 to TRBJ2-7; 7 bases are shared with TRBD1. Germline CDR1 SGHRS, CDR2 YFSETQ. CDR3 length equals 14 residues. V shed 4 bases and J 6 bases; nucleotides not matched to a gene: 10. In nucleotides, the CDR3 is TGCGCCAGCAGCGAGGGACAGCCGGAGACCGAGCAGTACTTC. As protein: CASSEGQPETEQYF.

This clone was counted a few times. The chain carries TRBV5-1 and TRBJ1-4, with 7 bases fitting TRBD1. Trimming removed 4 bases from V and 5 bases from J; junction bases left unmatched: 8. CDR3 length: 15 amino acids. The germline V gene has CDR1 SGHRS and CDR2 YFSETQ. CDR3 residues: CASSPGKGQNEKLFF. The CDR3 DNA reads as TGCGCCAGCAGCCCCGGGAAGGGACAGAATGAAAAACTGTTTTTT.

This rearrangement joins TRBV5-1 to TRBJ1-3; the D is unclear. The CDR3 has 14 amino acids. Trimming took 1 base from V and 4 from J, leaving 9 bases between them. Germline V lookup: CDR1 SGHRS, CDR2 YFSETQ. The CDR3 nucleotides read TGCGCCAGCAGCTTGTCTGGTGAGGGAAACACCATATATTTT. Protein: CASSLSGEGNTIYF.

This clone was recorded a few times. The chain is built from TRBV29-1 and TRBJ2-7; tentatively, D is TRBD1 (6 bases). CDR3 length equals 11 residues. Per germline, CDR1 SQVTM and CDR2 ANQGSEA. Trimming removed 4 bases from V and 4 bases from J, with 8 bases in between. CDR3 sequence: CSVAGHYEQYF. The DNA of the CDR3 is TGCAGCGTTGCGGGACATTACGAGCAGTACTTC.

The rearrangement joins TRBV11-2 to TRBJ1-3; D gene unclear. The CDR3 sequence is 15 residues long. Trimming removed 2 bases from V and 0 bases from J, with 8 bases in between. In germline, CDR1 is SGHAT, CDR2 FQNNGV. The CDR3 DNA reads TGTGCCAGCAGCTTACTCCCAGGCTCTGGAAACACCATATATTTT. Translation gives CASSLLPGSGNTIYF.

This chain uses TRBV4-2 with TRBJ1-2, with D possibly TRBD1 on 5 matching bases. Trimming removed 4 bases at V and 9 bases at J, with 18 bases between. CDR1 is LGHNA, CDR2 YNFKEQ, per germline. The CDR3 has 14 amino acids. CDR3 nucleotides: TGTGCCAGCAGCCCGGTTACAGGAACTGACAGCTACACCTTC. As protein: CASSPVTGTDSYTF.

The chain uses TRBV7-7 and TRBJ2-1; 10 bases fit TRBD2. The CDR3 has 15 amino acids. Germline V CDR1 and CDR2: SSHAT, FNYEAQ (reference sequence). The V segment lost 5 bases and the J segment 6 bases; nucleotides outside the gene matches: 7. This CDR3 is CASSPLAGVLNEQFF. As DNA, the CDR3 is TGTGCCAGCAGCCCCCTAGCGGGAGTCCTCAATGAGCAGTTCTTC.

The chain uses TRBV4-1 and TRBJ2-2; D is undetermined. The CDR3 consists of 17 residues. V was shortened by 1 base and J by 7 bases, with 19 bases between the two germline ends. Germline V gene sequence: CDR1 MGHRA, CDR2 YSYEKL. In nucleotides, the CDR3 is TGCGCCAGCAGCCAAGGGCGCTGGTACGAGGCACTCGGGGAGCTGTTTTTT. It specifies CASSQGRWYEALGELFF.

The V gene is TRBV10-3, the J gene TRBJ1-2, with D maybe TRBD1 (5 bases). The V gene lost 4 bases and the J gene lost 8 bases, with 11 bases spanning the gap. Germline V lookup: CDR1 ENHRY, CDR2 SYGVKD. This CDR3 is built from 12 residues. CDR3 residues: CAISGTRAGYTF. CDR3 nucleotide sequence: TGTGCCATCAGTGGGACACGGGCCGGCTACACCTTC.

The J gene is TRBJ2-2, the V gene TRBV5-5; 8 nucleotides line up with TRBD1. The CDR3 length is 16 residues. Germline V lookup: CDR1 SGHKS, CDR2 YYEKEE (reference sequence). V shed 7 bases and J 6 bases; nucleotides not matched to a gene: 14. The CDR3 is CASAQGARTFSGELFF. The CDR3 DNA sequence: TGTGCCAGCGCTCAGGGGGCGCGTACGTTTTCCGGGGAGCTGTTTTTT. Supplemented by reference TRBV5-5 and TRBJ2-2, the full variable domain reads DAGVTQSPTHLIKTRGQQVTLRCSPISGHKSVSWYQQVLGQGPQFIFQYYEKEERGRGNFPDRFSARQFPNYSSELNVNALLLGDSALYLCASAQGARTFSGELFFGEGSRLTVL.

This clone was seen a few times. Other nucleotide sequences in the sample specify the same CDR3. J is TRBJ2-5 and V is TRBV7-9; 8 bases agree with TRBD2. CDR1 is SEHNR, CDR2 FQNEAQ, per germline (reference sequence). The V and J ends lost 6 bases and 4 bases, in that order; junction bases with no gene match: 1. This CDR3 spans 12 amino acids. The CDR3 nucleotides are TGTGCCAGCAGTCTAGCGGGAGAGACCCAGTACTTC. Its translation: CASSLAGETQYF.

This chain uses TRBV18 with TRBJ2-2; D is possibly TRBD1 (5 bases). V lost 1 base, J lost 5 bases, and 11 bases lay in between. The CDR3 contains 15 residues. The germline V gene encodes CDR1 KGHSH and CDR2 LQKENI. The CDR3 region has the DNA TGTGCCAGCTCACCACTGTTCCCAGGGACCGGGGAGCTGTTTTTT. Protein: CASSPLFPGTGELFF.

The chain joins TRBV2 to TRBJ2-1, with TRBD1 matching over 9 bases. Germline CDR1 SNHLY, CDR2 FYNNEI. CDR3 length: 15 residues. Germline trimming cut 4 bases from V and 2 bases from J; bases unmatched to any gene: 3. DNA for the CDR3: TGTGCCAGCAGTGGGGACAGGGCAGCCTACAATGAGCAGTTCTTC. This codes for CASSGDRAAYNEQFF.